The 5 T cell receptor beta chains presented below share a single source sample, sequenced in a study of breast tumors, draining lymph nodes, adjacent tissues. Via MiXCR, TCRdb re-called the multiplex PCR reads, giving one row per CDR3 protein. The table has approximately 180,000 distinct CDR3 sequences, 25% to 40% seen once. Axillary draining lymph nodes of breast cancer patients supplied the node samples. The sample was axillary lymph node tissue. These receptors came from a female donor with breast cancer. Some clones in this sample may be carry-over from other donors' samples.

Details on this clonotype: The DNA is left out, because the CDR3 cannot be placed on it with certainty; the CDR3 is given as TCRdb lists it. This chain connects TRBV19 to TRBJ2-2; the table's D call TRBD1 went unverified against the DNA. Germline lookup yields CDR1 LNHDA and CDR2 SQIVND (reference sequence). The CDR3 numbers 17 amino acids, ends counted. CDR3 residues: CMAGEVRAVLRAGELFF.

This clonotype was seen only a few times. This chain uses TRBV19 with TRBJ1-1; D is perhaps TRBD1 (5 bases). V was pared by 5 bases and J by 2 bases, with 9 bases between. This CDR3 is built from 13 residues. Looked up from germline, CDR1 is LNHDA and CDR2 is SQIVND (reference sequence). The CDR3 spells CASSHQGNTEAFF. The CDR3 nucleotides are TGTGCCAGTAGTCACCAGGGTAACACTGAAGCTTTCTTT. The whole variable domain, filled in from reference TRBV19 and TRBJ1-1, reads DGGITQSPKYLFRKEGQNVTLSCEQNLNHDAMYWYRQDPGQGLRLIYYSQIVNDFQKGDIAEGYSVSREKKESFPLTVTSAQKNPTAFYLCASSHQGNTEAFFGQGTRLTVV.

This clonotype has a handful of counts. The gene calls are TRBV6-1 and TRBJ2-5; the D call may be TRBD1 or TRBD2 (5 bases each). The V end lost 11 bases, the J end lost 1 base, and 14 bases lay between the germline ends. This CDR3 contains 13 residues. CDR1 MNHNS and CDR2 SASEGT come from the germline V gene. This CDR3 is CAGQGRPQETQYF. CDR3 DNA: TGTGCCGGCCAGGGACGCCCCCAAGAGACCCAGTACTTC.

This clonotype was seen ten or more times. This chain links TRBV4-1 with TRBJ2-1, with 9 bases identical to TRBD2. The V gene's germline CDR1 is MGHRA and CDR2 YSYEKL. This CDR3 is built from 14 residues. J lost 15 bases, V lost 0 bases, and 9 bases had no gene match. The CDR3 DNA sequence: TGCGCCAGCAGCCAAGACCTAGCGGGGCTCTCCCTGTTCTTC. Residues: CASSQDLAGLSLFF.

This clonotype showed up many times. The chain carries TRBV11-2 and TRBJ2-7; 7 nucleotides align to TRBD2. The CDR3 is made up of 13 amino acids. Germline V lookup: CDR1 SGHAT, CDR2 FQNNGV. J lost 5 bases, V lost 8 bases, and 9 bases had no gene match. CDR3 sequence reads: CASLGGNLHEQYF. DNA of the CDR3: TGTGCCAGCTTGGGGGGGAACCTCCACGAGCAGTACTTC.